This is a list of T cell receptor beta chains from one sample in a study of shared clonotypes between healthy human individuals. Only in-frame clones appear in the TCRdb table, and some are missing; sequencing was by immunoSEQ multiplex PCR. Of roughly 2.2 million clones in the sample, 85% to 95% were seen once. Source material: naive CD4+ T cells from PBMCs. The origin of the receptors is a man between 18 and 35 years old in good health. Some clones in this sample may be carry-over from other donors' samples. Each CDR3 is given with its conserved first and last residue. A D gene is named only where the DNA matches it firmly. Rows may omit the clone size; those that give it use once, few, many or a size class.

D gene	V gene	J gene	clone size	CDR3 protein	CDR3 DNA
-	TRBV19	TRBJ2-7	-	CASSTQGRGFYEQYF	TGTGCCAGTAGCACGCAGGGCAGGGGATTCTACGAGCAGTACTTC
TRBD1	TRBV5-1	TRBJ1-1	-	CASSSGPRQGPTEAFF	TGCGCCAGCAGCTCGGGCCCCCGACAGGGTCCCACTGAAGCTTTCTTT
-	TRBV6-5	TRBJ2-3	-	CASRIQPSSTDTQYF	TGTGCCAGCAGGATCCAGCCTTCTAGCACAGATACGCAGTATTTT
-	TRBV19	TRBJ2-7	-	CASSSRGEAPYEQYF	TGTGCCAGTAGTTCCAGGGGAGAGGCCCCCTACGAGCAGTACTTC
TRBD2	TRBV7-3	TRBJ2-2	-	CASSLTGGRAAGELFF	TGTGCCAGCAGCTTAACGGGCGGGAGGGCTGCCGGGGAGCTGTTTTTT
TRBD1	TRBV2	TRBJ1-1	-	CASSVGRGPMNTEAFF	TGTGCCAGCAGTGTGGGCAGGGGGCCTATGAACACTGAAGCTTTCTTT
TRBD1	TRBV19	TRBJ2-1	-	CASSKATGSSYNEQFF	TGTGCCAGTAGCAAAGCGACAGGGAGCTCCTACAATGAGCAGTTCTTC
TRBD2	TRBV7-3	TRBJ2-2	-	CASSFLAGHTGELFF	TGTGCCAGCAGCTTCCTAGCGGGTCACACCGGGGAGCTGTTTTTT
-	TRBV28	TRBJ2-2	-	CASSSTSLNTGELFF	TGTGCCAGCAGTTCGACAAGCCTGAACACCGGGGAGCTGTTTTTT
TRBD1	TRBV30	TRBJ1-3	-	CAWTQGARSGNTIYF	TGTGCCTGGACTCAGGGGGCCAGGTCTGGAAACACCATATATTTT
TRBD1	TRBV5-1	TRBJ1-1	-	CASSSQGGNTEAFF	TGCGCCAGCAGCTCCCAGGGGGGGAACACTGAAGCTTTCTTT
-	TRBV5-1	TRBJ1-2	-	CASSSPSAGVDGYTF	TGCGCCAGCAGCTCCCCAAGCGCGGGGGTGGATGGCTACACCTTC
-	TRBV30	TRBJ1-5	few	CAWSAYATNQPQHF	TGTGCCTGGAGTGCCTACGCCACGAATCAGCCCCAGCATTTT
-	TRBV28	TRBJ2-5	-	CAAGNTGEETQYF	TGTGCCGCCGGAAATACAGGAGAAGAGACCCAGTACTTC
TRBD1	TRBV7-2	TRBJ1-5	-	CASSLVVTGGQPQHF	TGTGCCAGCAGCTTAGTCGTGACAGGGGGTCAGCCCCAGCATTTT
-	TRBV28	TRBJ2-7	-	CASSHHRGRPYEQYF	TGTGCCAGCAGCCACCACCGGGGGCGACCCTACGAGCAGTACTTC
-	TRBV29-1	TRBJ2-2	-	CSVDPGVGVGELFF	TGCAGCGTTGATCCGGGAGTGGGGGTCGGGGAGCTGTTTTTT
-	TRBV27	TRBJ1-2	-	CASSLGVYGYTF	TGTGCCAGCAGCCTGGGTGTCTATGGCTACACCTTC
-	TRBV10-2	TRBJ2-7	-	CASSEAAGEQYF	TGCGCCAGCAGTGAGGCGGCGGGCGAGCAGTACTTC
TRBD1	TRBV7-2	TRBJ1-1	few	CASSAQQGDTEAFF	TGTGCCAGCAGCGCTCAACAGGGGGACACTGAAGCTTTCTTT
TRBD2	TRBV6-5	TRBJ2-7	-	CASRPLAGGVYEQYF	TGTGCCAGCAGGCCCCTAGCGGGAGGTGTCTACGAGCAGTACTTC
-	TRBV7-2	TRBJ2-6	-	CASSLAGGAEFSGANVLTF	TGTGCCAGCAGCTTAGCGGGGGGGGCTGAGTTCTCTGGGGCCAACGTCCTGACTTTC
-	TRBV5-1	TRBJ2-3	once	CASSLAVPGTDTQYF	TGCGCCAGCAGCTTGGCCGTTCCAGGCACAGATACGCAGTATTTT